The 12 T cell receptor beta chains listed next were all sequenced from one sample in a study of beta chain features in type 1 diabetes. Expressed TCRB transcripts were sequenced because the isolated RNA had all been reverse transcribed beforehand. TCRdb's table, derived via immunoSEQ multiplex PCR, lists solely in-frame clones and lacks some. This table has over 600,000 clones, around 12% appearing once. Whole-study results and caveats: Shorter TCRB CDR3s, moderately but significantly so, were found in Type 1 diabetes patients in all four CD4+ subsets.

For these receptors, no antigen is known. The specimen was naive CD4+ T cells from blood. These receptors were taken from a young man with type 1 diabetes.

This clone was picked up many times. This rearrangement joins TRBV13 to TRBJ2-6; D perhaps matches TRBD1 (5 bases). This CDR3 contains 14 residues. V shed 6 bases and J shed 2 bases, with 8 bases lying between them. The germline CDR1 and CDR2 sequences are PRHDT and FYEKMQ (reference sequence). The CDR3 DNA follows: TGTGCCAGCAGGGTACAGGCTGGGGCCAACGTCCTGACTTTC. Protein: CASRVQAGANVLTF.

This clone came up a few times. This chain connects TRBV7-9 to TRBJ2-7; 10 positions agree with TRBD1. The CDR3 is made up of 15 amino acids. The ends lost 5 bases at V and 5 bases at J; junction bases unmatched: 9. Germline V CDR1 and CDR2: SEHNR, FQNEAQ (reference sequence). CDR3 DNA sequence: TGTGCCAGCAGCGTCGGGACAGGGGTGAAGCACGAGCAGTACTTC. It specifies CASSVGTGVKHEQYF.

This clone was recorded a few times. The rearrangement links TRBV11-2 to TRBJ1-2, with 9 bases fitting TRBD1. CDR3 size: 14 residues. With V trimmed by 5 bases and J by 10 bases, 11 bases remained unmatched. The germline CDR1 and CDR2 sequences are SGHAT and FQNNGV. CDR3 loop: CASSEAGQGFDYTF. The DNA of the CDR3 is TGTGCCAGCAGCGAGGCGGGACAGGGTTTCGACTACACCTTC.

This clone was seen ten or more times. The chain joins TRBV13 to TRBJ1-2, with D perhaps matching TRBD1 (6 bases). CDR1 is PRHDT, CDR2 FYEKMQ, per germline (reference sequence). V was shortened by 3 bases and J by 8 bases, with 16 bases between the two germline ends. This CDR3 comprises 14 residues. The chain's CDR3 is CASSFYRATIGYTF. As DNA, the CDR3 is TGTGCCAGCAGCTTCTACAGGGCCACGATAGGCTACACCTTC.

The chain is built from TRBV2 and TRBJ1-1; D ambiguous. CDR1 is SNHLY and CDR2 is FYNNEI in the germline V gene. V lost 4 bases and J 5 bases, leaving 14 bases between the germline ends. The CDR3 spans 14 residues. This chain's CDR3 is CASSVRPRGTEAFF. For the CDR3, the DNA is TGTGCCAGCAGTGTACGCCCCAGAGGAACTGAAGCTTTCTTT.

The chain combines TRBV30 with TRBJ2-5; D perhaps matches TRBD2 (6 bases). Germline-derived CDR1 and CDR2 are GTSNPN and SVGIG (reference sequence). The CDR3 is 13 residues long. V gave up 5 bases and J gave up 2 bases, with 12 bases separating them. CDR3 protein: CAWARDSQETQYF. The DNA for the CDR3 is TGTGCCTGGGCCCGGGACTCGCAAGAGACCCAGTACTTC.

The V and J genes are TRBV15 and TRBJ1-6; TRBD1 agrees at 7 bases. Germline trimming cut 5 bases from V and 10 bases from J; bases unmatched to any gene: 8. There are 14 residues in the CDR3. CDR1 LNHNV and CDR2 YYDKDF come from the germline V gene (reference sequence). In DNA, the CDR3 is TGTGCCACCAGCCTTGACAGGGTGTTCTCACCCCTCCACTTT. Its protein is CATSLDRVFSPLHF.

The chain uses TRBV4-2 and TRBJ2-2, with D tentatively TRBD1 or TRBD2 (5 bases each). Trimming removed 7 bases at V and 5 bases at J, with 17 bases between. Germline CDR1 reads LGHNA; CDR2 reads YNFKEQ. The CDR3 totals 15 residues. CDR3 region: CASTSQGVGTGELFF. In DNA form, the CDR3 reads TGTGCCAGCACCTCCCAGGGAGTTGGAACCGGGGAGCTGTTTTTT.

This clone was seen only a few times. This sequence joins TRBV4-3 and TRBJ2-6; weak D call: TRBD2 (7 bases). Germline values: CDR1 LGHNA, CDR2 YSLEER. The CDR3 contains 19 residues. V was trimmed by 0 bases and J by 4 bases, leaving 19 bases between them. The DNA of the CDR3 is TGCGCCAGCAGCCAAGATGGTCTCGCGGGGGCGGTAGGGGCCAACGTCCTGACTTTC. Encoded protein: CASSQDGLAGAVGANVLTF.

This clone was seen more than once but under ten times. The gene calls are TRBV9 and TRBJ2-5, with TRBD2 as a possible D gene (6 bases). The CDR3 has 16 residues. The V end was cut by 0 bases, the J end by 3 bases, with 15 bases between. Looked up from germline, CDR1 is SGDLS and CDR2 is YYNGEE. CDR3 in DNA: TGTGCCAGCAGCGTAGTGGGGGACTCGACGGAAGAGACCCAGTACTTC. Translated, it gives CASSVVGDSTEETQYF. The entire variable domain, with the rest obtained from reference TRBV9 and TRBJ2-5, is as follows: DSGVTQTPKHLITATGQRVTLRCSPRSGDLSVYWYQQSLDQGLQFLIQYYNGEERAKGNILERFSAQQFPDLHSELNLSSLELGDSALYFCASSVVGDSTEETQYFGPGTRLLVL.

This clone has just a few counts. V gene TRBV7-6 combines with J gene TRBJ1-5; 7 bases agree with TRBD1. Looked up from germline, CDR1 is SGHVS and CDR2 is FNYEAQ. Germline trimming cut 1 base from V and 7 bases from J; bases unmatched to any gene: 4. The CDR3 covers 14 residues. CDR3 sequence (DNA): TGTGCCAGCAGCTTAGATCAGGGGGAGCAGCCCCAGCATTTT. Protein sequence: CASSLDQGEQPQHF.

This chain links TRBV6-5 with TRBJ1-6; no reliable D call. V lost 4 bases, J lost 13 bases, and 17 bases lay in between. CDR1 is MNHEY and CDR2 is SVGAGI in the germline V gene. The CDR3 loop spans 14 amino acids. This chain's CDR3 is CASSWGGPDLPLHF. CDR3 coding DNA: TGTGCCAGCAGTTGGGGAGGGCCCGATCTGCCCCTCCACTTT.